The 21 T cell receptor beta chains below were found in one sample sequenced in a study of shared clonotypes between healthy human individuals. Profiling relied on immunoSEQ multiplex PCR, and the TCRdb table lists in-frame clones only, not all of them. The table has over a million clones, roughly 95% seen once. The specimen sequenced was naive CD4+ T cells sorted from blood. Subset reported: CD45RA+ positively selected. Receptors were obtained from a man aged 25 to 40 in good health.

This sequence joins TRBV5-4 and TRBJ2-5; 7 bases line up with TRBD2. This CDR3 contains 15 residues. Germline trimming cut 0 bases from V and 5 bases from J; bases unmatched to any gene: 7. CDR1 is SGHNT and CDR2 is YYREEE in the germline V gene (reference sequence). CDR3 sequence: CASSLGTTAGETQYF. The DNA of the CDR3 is TGTGCCAGCAGCTTGGGCACCACAGCGGGGGAGACCCAGTACTTC.

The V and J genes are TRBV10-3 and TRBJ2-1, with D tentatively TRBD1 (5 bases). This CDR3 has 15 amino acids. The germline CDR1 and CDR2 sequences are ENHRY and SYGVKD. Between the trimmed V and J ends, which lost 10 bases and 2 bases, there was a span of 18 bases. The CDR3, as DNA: TGTGCCACTGGTCAGGAAGGGGTGGCCTACAATGAGCAGTTCTTC. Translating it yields CATGQEGVAYNEQFF.

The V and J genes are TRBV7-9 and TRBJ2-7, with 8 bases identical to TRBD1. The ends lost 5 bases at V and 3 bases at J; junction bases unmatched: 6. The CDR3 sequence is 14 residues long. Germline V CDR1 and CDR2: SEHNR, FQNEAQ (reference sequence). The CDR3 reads CASSASGTGYEQYF. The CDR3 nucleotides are TGTGCCAGCAGCGCGTCCGGGACAGGCTACGAGCAGTACTTC.

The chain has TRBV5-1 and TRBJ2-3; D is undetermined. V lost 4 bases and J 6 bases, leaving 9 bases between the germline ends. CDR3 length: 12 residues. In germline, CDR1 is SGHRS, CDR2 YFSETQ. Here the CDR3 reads CASSHGWDTQYF. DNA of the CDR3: TGCGCCAGCAGCCACGGATGGGATACGCAGTATTTT.

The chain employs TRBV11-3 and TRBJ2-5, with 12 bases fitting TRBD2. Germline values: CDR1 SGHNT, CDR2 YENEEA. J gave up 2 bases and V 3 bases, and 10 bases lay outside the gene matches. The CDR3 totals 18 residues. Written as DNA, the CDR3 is TGTGCCAGCAGCTTGCGACTAGCGGGAGTGAATACTCAAGAGACCCAGTACTTC. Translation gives CASSLRLAGVNTQETQYF.

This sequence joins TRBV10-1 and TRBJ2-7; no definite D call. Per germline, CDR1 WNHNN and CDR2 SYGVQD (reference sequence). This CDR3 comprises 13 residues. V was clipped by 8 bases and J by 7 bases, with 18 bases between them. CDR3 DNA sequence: TGCGCCAGCTCGGAAGGGTTGCTCGGAGAGCAGTACTTC. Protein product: CASSEGLLGEQYF.

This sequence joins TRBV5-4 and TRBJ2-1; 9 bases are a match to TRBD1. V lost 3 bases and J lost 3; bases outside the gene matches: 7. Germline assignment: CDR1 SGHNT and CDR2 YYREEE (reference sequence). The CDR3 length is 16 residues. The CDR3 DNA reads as TGTGCCAGCAGCTCCCCGGGACAGGGTATCTACAATGAGCAGTTCTTC. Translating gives CASSSPGQGIYNEQFF.

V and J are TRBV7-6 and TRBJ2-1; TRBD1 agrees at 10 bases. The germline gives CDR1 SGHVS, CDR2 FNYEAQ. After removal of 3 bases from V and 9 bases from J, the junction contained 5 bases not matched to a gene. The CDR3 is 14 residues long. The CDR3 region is CASSLTGGSSEQFF. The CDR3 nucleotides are TGTGCCAGCAGCTTGACAGGGGGCTCAAGTGAGCAGTTCTTC.

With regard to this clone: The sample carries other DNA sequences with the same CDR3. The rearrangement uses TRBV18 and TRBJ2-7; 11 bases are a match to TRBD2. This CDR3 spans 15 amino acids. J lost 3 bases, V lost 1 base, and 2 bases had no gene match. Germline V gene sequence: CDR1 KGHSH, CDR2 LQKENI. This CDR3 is CASSPRLAGSYEQYF. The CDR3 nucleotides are TGTGCCAGCTCACCACGACTAGCGGGGAGCTACGAGCAGTACTTC. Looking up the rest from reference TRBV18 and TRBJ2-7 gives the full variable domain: NAGVMQNPRHLVRRRGQEARLRCSPMKGHSHVYWYRQLPEEGLKFMVYLQKENIIDESGMPKERFSAEFPKEGPSILRIQQVVRGDSAAYFCASSPRLAGSYEQYFGPGTRLTVT.

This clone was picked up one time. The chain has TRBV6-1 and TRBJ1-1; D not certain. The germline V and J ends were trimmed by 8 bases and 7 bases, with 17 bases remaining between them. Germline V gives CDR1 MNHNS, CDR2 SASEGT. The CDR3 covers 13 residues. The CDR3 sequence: CASVDKRNLEAFF. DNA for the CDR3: TGTGCCAGCGTTGATAAAAGGAACCTTGAAGCTTTCTTT.

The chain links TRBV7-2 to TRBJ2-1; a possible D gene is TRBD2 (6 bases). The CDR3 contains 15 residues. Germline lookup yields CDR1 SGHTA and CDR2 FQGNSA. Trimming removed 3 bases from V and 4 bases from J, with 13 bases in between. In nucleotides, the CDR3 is TGTGCCAGCAGCTTTAGCGGTAGTTATTACAATGAGCAGTTCTTC. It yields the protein CASSFSGSYYNEQFF. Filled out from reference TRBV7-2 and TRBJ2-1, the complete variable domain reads GAGVSQSPSNKVTEKGKDVELRCDPISGHTALYWYRQSLGQGLEFLIYFQGNSAPDKSGLPSDRFSAERTGGSVSTLTIQRTQQEDSAVYLCASSFSGSYYNEQFFGPGTRLTVL.

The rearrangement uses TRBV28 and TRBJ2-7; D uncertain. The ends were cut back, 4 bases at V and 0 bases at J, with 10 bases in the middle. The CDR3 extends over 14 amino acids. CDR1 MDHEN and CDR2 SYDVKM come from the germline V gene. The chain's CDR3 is CASSYSGASYEQYF. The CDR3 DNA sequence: TGTGCCAGCAGTTATTCCGGAGCCTCCTACGAGCAGTACTTC.

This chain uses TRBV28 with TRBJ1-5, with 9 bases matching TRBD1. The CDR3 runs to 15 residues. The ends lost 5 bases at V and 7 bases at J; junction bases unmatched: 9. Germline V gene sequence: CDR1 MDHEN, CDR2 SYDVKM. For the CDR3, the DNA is TGTGCCAGCAGTGCTGGGACAGGGAGCCACCAGCCCCAGCATTTT. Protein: CASSAGTGSHQPQHF. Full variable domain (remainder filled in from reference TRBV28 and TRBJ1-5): DVKVTQSSRYLVKRTGEKVFLECVQDMDHENMFWYRQDPGLGLRLIYFSYDVKMKEKGDIPEGYSVSREKKERFSLILESASTNQTSMYLCASSAGTGSHQPQHFGDGTRLSIL.

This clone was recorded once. CDR3 coding DNA: TGTGCCAGCAGCTTGTTGGGAGTGAATTCCTACAATGAGCAGTTCTTC. The encoded protein is CASSLLGVNSYNEQFF. The rearrangement uses TRBV5-5 and TRBJ2-1, with D tentatively TRBD2 (5 bases). Trimming shortened V by 1 base and J by 1 base, and 12 bases separated the two germline ends. Germline V gene data show CDR1 as SGHKS and CDR2 as YYEKEE (reference sequence). The CDR3 has 16 residues.

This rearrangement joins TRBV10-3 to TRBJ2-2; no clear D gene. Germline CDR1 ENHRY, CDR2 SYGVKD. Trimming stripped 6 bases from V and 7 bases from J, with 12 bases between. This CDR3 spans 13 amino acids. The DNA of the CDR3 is TGTGCCATCAGCCCAATATCGAGCGGGGAGCTGTTTTTT. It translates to CAISPISSGELFF.

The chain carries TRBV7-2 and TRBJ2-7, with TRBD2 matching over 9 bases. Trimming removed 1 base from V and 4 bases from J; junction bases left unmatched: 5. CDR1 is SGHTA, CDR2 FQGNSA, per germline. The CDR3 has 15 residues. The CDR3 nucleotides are TGTGCCAGCAGCTTAGTTAGGACTAGCGAATACGAGCAGTACTTC. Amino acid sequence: CASSLVRTSEYEQYF. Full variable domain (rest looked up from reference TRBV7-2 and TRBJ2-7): GAGVSQSPSNKVTEKGKDVELRCDPISGHTALYWYRQSLGQGLEFLIYFQGNSAPDKSGLPSDRFSAERTGGSVSTLTIQRTQQEDSAVYLCASSLVRTSEYEQYFGPGTRLTVT.

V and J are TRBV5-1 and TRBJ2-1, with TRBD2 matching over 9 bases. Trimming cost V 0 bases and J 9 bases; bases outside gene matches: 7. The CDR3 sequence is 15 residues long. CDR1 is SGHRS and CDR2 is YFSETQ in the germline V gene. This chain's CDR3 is CASSLGVASGIEQFF. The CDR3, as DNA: TGCGCCAGCAGCTTGGGGGTTGCTAGCGGGATTGAGCAGTTCTTC. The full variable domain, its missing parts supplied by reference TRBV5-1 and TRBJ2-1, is KAGVTQTPRYLIKTRGQQVTLSCSPISGHRSVSWYQQTPGQGLQFLFEYFSETQRNKGNFPGRFSGRQFSNSRSEMNVSTLELGDSALYLCASSLGVASGIEQFFGPGTRLTVL.

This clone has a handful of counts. The CDR3 coding sequence is TGTGCCAGCAGCTTAGCGCAGGGACGGTACGAGCAGTACTTC. Protein product: CASSLAQGRYEQYF. The chain is built from TRBV7-9 and TRBJ2-7, with D possibly called TRBD1 or TRBD2 (5 bases each). The CDR3 sequence is 14 residues long. Trimming took 0 bases from V and 4 from J, leaving 10 bases between them. CDR1 and CDR2 (germline): SEHNR, FQNEAQ (reference sequence).

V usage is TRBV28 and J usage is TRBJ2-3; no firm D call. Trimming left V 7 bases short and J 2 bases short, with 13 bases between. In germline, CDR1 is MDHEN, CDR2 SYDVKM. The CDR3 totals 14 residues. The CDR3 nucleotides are TGTGCCAGCACCCAAGGTATATTCACAGATACGCAGTATTTT. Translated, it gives CASTQGIFTDTQYF.

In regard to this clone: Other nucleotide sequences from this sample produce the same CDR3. The chain's CDR3 is CASSPPLAGGNEQFF. In DNA form, the CDR3 reads TGTGCCAGCTCACCACCGCTAGCGGGAGGTAATGAGCAGTTCTTC. The chain couples TRBV18 to TRBJ2-1, with 11 nucleotides matching TRBD2. Trimming removed 0 bases from V and 7 bases from J; junction bases left unmatched: 2. Germline CDR1 KGHSH, CDR2 LQKENI. The CDR3 contains 15 residues.

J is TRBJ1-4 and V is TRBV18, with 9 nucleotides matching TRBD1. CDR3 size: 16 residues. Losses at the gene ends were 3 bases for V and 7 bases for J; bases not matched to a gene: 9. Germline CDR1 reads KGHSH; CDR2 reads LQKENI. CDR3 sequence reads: CASSPPTGTGTEKLFF. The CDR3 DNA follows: TGTGCCAGCTCACCTCCGACCGGGACAGGGACTGAAAAACTGTTTTTT.